This T cell receptor (beta chain) was observed in a study of beta chain features in type 1 diabetes. Findings and limits, study-wide: Patients with type 1 diabetes showed fewer VDJ junction insertions and more deletions. For Type 1 diabetes patients, all four CD4+ subsets carried TCRB CDR3s that were moderately but significantly shorter. Within the patient group, naive, central memory and Treg TCRB repertoires appeared more similar to each other than within healthy donors.

CDR1 and CDR2 (germline): SGHTA, FQGNSA. The CDR3 consists of 13 residues. The trim removed 5 bases at V and 10 bases at J, leaving 7 bases unmatched. About this clone itself: Antigen specificity is unknown.

Reverse transcribing all isolated RNA meant expressed TCRB transcripts were sequenced. This table comes from immunoSEQ multiplex PCR, and its TCRdb copy is limited to in-frame clones, with some not included. The table has a few hundred thousand clones, around an eighth seen once. The clonotype was recovered from a woman aged 18-35 years with type 1 diabetes. Sequenced: naive CD4+ T cells from blood. The chain couples TRBV7-2 to TRBJ2-1; TRBD1 aligns across 8 bases. The CDR3: CASSVDRAREQFF. The CDR3 DNA is TGTGCCAGCAGCGTGGACAGGGCCAGGGAGCAGTTCTTC. Variable domain in full (rest from reference TRBV7-2 and TRBJ2-1): GAGVSQSPSNKVTEKGKDVELRCDPISGHTALYWYRQSLGQGLEFLIYFQGNSAPDKSGLPSDRFSAERTGGSVSTLTIQRTQQEDSAVYLCASSVDRAREQFFGPGTRLTVL.